The rows below give T cell receptor beta chains drawn from one sample of a study of regulatory T cells in long-lasting Graves disease. One entry per CDR3 protein, called by TCRdb with MiXCR from the multiplex PCR reads. Counted here are under 250,000 distinct CDR3 sequences, approximately 19% occurring once; the ten biggest clones make up 12%. These same records also appear under a second study, on T cells in Graves' hyperthyroidism and ophthalmopathy.

Sequenced material: peripheral blood mononuclear cells (PBMCs), taken at new diagnosis, from a patient treated with antithyroid drugs. Receptors were obtained from a woman aged 25 to 39 with Graves disease. CDR3s include the opening cysteine and the closing phenylalanine or tryptophan. A D gene is named only where the DNA matches it firmly. Some rows have no size entry. The others give once, few or many, or a class for an expanded clone.

TRBV27	.	TRBD1	TRBJ1-1	TGTGCCAGCAGAAGGTTAGGGACAGGGGACGCTGAAGCTTTCTTT	CASRRLGTGDAEAFF
TRBV7-3	many	TRBD2	TRBJ2-2	TGTGCCAGCAGCTTAAGCCTAGCGGACACCGGGGAGCTGTTTTTT	CASSLSLADTGELFF
TRBV3-1	many	.	TRBJ1-2	TGTGCCAGCAGCCAAGTCAGCCACCCCACCTTC	CASSQVSHPTF
TRBV28	.	TRBD2	TRBJ2-1	TGTGCCAGCCTTGCGGGGGGAACGAGAAATGAGCAGTTCTTC	CASLAGGTRNEQFF
TRBV6-1	many	.	TRBJ1-5	TGTGCCAGCAGTCCCCGGGGTTTCGTGAGGCCCCAGCATTTT	CASSPRGFVRPQHF
TRBV6-1	many	TRBD1	TRBJ1-2	TGTGCCAGCGGCCACAGAAACAGGGGTGGCTACACCTTC	CASGHRNRGGYTF
TRBV27	many	.	TRBJ2-7	TGTGCCAGCAGTTTAACCGACAGGTACGAGCAGTACTTC	CASSLTDRYEQYF
TRBV7-9	.	.	TRBJ2-7	TGTGCCAGCAGCTTAGAGTCGGAGCAGTACTTC	CASSLESEQYF
TRBV6-1	many	.	TRBJ1-2	TGTGCCAGCATCCAAAGGGATTCCTATGGCTACACCTTC	CASIQRDSYGYTF
TRBV28	many	.	TRBJ1-2	TGTGCCAGCAGTTTAAGACCTTATGGCTACACCTTC	CASSLRPYGYTF